This T cell receptor beta chain was captured in a study of blood T cell repertoires in COVID-19 (dated by TCRdb to 2018 to 2021). Turning to the overall study: The collaborator samples originated in the United States, Italy and Spain and spanned the acute and convalescent phases of COVID-19. HLA class I and class II types, where available, came from metadata supplied by the sample provider rather than from assay-based typing. A freely available public database, intended as a resource for researchers studying the immune response to SARS-CoV-2, is where the repertoires were released. A de-identified subject ID, COVID-19 status, age in years and sex were almost always included in the sample metadata. The samples were drawn from the first 160 participants of the ongoing ImmuneRACE study and from 1,254 subjects provided by 6 global collaborators. The prospective study material was composed of cDNA or gDNA derived from T cells, B-cell-depleted T cells, or PBMCs. The dataset comprised deeply sampled blood TCRbeta repertoires from subjects exposed to, actively infected with, or recovered from COVID-19. What the study reported, not specific to this receptor: The amount of clinical and demographic metadata varied by source and participant and was provided uncurated.

The CDR3 has 15 amino acids, counting the end cysteine and phenylalanine. The retained sequence is limited to the CDR3, 45 bases, with the frame set at the first base. According to the germline V gene (reference sequence), CDR1 reads LGHDT and CDR2 reads YNNKEL. V is reduced by 1 base and J by 4 bases, leaving a spacing of 13 bases between them. TCRbeta CDR3 regions were amplified from genomic DNA using the immunoSEQ Assay, a bias-controlled multiplex PCR. On the authors' methods: Nucleated cell counts per sample were estimated from amplification of reference gene primers within the assay. Sequence reads were collapsed and filtered to measure the absolute abundance of every unique TCRbeta CDR3 rearrangement. For each sample, productive Simpson clonality was calculated by taking the square root of Simpson's diversity index across productive rearrangements. This is the immuneACCESS table as TCRdb keeps it, with only in-frame sequences that have V and J called. A part of the clones is gone; compared with another copy, unresolved V genes explain less than half, and the rest is unexplained. The V and J calls and clone size are taken from that table; D and trimming were inferred from the DNA. The sample table contains around 100,000 clones; only one count was recorded for about 85% of them. The top ten constitute roughly 1.4% of the sample.

Whole blood was collected in K2EDTA tubes by collaborating institutions according to the institutions' own protocols. Collaborator samples were shipped for TCRbeta analysis as frozen whole blood, isolated PBMCs, or DNA extracted from either sample type. For this clone: Which antigen it targets is not known. Base qualities are not provided; no much larger clone lies one nucleotide away.

The specimen sequenced was peripheral blood. The chain links TRBV3-1 (or the pseudogene TRBV3-2) with TRBJ1-2, and possibly TRBD1, on 5 matching bases. This receptor was taken from a man in his forties with acute or convalescent COVID-19. Read as DNA, the sequence is TGTGCCAGCAGCCAAGGTCAGGGCCTCCCCTATGGCTACACCTTC. It translates as CASSQGQGLPYGYTF.